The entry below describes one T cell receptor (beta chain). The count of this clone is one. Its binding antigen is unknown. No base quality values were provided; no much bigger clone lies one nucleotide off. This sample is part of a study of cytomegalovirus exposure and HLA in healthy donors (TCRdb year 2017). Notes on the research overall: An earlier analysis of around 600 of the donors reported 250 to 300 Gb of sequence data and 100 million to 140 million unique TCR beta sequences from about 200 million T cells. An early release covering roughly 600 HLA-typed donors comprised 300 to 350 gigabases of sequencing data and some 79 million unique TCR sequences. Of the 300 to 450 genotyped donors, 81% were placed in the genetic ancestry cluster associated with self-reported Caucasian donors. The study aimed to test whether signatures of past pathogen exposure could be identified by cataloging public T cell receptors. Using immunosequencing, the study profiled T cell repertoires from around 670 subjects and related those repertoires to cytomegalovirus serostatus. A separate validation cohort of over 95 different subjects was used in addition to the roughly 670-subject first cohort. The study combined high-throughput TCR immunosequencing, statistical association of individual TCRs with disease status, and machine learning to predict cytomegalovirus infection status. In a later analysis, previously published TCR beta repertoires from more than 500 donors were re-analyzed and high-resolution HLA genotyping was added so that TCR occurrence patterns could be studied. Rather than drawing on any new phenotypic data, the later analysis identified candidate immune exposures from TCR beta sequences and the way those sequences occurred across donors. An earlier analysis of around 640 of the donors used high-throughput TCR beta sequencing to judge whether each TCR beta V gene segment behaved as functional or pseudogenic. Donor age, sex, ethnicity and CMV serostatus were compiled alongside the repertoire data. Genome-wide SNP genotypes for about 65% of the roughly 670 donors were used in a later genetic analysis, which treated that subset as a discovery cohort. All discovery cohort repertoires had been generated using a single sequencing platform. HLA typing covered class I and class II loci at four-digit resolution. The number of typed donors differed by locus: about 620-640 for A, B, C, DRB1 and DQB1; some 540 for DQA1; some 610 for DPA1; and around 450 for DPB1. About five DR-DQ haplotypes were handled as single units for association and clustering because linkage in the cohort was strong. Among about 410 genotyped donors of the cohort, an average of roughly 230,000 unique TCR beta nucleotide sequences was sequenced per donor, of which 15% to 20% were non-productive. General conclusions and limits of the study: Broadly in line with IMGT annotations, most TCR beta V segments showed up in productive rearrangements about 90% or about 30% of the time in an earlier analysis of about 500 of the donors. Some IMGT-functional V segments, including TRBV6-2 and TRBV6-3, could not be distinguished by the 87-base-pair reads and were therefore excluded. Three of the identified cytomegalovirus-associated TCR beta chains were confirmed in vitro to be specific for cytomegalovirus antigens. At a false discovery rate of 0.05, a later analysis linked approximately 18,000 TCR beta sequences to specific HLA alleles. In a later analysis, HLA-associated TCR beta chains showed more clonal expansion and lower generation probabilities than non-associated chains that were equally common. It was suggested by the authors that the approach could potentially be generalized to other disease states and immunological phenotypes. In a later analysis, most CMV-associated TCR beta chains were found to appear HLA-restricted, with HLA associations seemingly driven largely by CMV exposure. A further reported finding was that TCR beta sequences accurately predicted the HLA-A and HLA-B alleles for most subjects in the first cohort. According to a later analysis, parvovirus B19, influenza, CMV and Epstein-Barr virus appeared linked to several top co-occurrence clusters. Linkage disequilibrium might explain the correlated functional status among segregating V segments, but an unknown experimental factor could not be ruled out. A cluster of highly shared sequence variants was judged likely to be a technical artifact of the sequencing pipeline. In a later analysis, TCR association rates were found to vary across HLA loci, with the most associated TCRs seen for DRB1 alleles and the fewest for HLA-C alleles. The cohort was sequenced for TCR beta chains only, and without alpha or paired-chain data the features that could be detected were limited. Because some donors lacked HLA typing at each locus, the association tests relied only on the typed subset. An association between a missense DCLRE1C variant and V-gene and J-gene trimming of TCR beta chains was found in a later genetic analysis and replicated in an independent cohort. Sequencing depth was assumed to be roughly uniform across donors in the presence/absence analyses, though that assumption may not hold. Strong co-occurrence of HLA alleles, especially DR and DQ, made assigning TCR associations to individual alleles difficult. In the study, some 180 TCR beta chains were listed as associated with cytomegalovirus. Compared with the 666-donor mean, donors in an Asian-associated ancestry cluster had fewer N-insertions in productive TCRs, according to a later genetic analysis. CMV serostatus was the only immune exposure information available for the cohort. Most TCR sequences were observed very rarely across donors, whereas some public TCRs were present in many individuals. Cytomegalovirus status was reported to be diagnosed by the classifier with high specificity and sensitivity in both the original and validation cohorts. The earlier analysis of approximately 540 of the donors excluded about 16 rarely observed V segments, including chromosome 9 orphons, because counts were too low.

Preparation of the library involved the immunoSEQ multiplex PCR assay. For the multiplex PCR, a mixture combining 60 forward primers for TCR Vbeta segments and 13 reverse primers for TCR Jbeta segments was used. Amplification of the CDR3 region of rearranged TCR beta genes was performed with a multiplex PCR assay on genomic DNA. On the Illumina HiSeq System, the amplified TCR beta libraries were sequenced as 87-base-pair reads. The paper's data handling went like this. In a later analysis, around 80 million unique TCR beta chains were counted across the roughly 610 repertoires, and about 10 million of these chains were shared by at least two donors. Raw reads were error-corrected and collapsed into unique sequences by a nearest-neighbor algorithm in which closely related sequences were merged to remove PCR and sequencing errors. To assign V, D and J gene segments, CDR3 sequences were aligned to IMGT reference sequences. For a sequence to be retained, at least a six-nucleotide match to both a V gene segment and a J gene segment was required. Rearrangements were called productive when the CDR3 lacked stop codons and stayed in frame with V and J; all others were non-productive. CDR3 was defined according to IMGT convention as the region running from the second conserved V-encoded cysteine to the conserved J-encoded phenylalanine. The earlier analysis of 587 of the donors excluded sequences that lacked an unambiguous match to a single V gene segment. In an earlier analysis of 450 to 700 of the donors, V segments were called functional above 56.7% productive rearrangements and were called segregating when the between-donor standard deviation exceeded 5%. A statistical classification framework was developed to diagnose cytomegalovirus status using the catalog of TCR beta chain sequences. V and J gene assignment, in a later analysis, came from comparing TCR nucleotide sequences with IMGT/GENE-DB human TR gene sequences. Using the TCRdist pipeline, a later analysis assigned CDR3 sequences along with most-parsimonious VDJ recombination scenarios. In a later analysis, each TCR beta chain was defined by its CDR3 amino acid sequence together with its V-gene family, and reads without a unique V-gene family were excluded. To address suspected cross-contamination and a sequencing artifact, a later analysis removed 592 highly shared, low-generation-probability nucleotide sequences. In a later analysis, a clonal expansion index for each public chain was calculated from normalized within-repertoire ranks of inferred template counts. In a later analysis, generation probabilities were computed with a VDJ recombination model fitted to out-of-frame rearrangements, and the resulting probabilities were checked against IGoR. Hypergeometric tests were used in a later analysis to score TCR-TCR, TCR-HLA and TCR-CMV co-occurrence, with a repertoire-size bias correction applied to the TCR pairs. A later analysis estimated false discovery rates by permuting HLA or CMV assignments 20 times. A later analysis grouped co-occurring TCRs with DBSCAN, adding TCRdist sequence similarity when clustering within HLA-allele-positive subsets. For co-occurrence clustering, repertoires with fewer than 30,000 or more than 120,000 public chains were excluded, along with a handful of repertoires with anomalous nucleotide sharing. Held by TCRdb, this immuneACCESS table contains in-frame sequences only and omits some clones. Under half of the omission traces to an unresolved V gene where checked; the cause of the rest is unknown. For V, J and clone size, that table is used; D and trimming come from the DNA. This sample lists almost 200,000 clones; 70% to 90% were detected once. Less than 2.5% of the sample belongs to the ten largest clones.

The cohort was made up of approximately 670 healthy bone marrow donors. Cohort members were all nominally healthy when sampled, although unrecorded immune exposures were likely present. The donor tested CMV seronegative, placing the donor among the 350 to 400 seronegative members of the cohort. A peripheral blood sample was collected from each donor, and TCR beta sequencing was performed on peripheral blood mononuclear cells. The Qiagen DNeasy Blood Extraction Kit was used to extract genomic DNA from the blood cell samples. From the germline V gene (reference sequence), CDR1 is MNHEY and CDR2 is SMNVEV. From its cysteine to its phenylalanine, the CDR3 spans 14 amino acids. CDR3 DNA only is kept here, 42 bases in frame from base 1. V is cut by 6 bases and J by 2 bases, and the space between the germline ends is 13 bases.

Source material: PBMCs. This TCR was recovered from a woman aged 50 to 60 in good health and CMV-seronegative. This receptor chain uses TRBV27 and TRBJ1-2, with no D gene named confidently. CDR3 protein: CASSPPHLNYGYTF. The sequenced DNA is TGTGCCAGCAGCCCGCCCCACCTAAACTATGGCTACACCTTC.